Sequencing of this T cell receptor beta chain was carried out in a study of blood T cell repertoires in COVID-19. In the original workflow: Quantification of nucleated cells was approximated via reference gene primer amplification. The data were produced by immunoSEQ multiplex PCR, yet TCRdb's version contains in-frame clones alone and is incomplete. Clonal size and the V and J genes are those of that table, whereas D and trimming came from the DNA. The sample includes about 230,000 clones, 88% seen only once; the top ten take around 2.5%. Participants came from fewer than 25 US areas, aged about 18 to 95 years. With V trimmed by 2 bases and J by 6 bases, 15 bases remained unmatched. CDR3 length: 17 amino acids. Germline V lookup: CDR1 KGHSH, CDR2 LQKENI.

The TCR sequence derives from a woman aged 35 to 49 with acute COVID-19. Sequenced input: PBMCs or T cells enriched from blood (not recorded which). The chain couples TRBV18 to TRBJ1-2; 7 positions match TRBD1. The CDR3 here is CASSPSRGTVPMDGYTF. For the CDR3, the DNA is TGTGCCAGCTCACCAAGTCGGGGGACAGTCCCTATGGATGGCTACACCTTC.